The clone carrying this T cell receptor beta chain has just a few counts. TCRdb re-analysed the PCR reads in MiXCR, keeping a single row per CDR3 protein. The sample includes under 7,000 distinct CDR3 sequences, 32% of them seen just once. This sample stems from a study of esophageal squamous cell carcinoma under preoperative chemotherapy. The time point here: before preoperative PTX-NDP chemotherapy. CDR1 is MNHEY and CDR2 is SVGAGI in the germline V gene. The CDR3 is made up of 16 amino acids. This material was obtained from a patient given preoperative chemotherapy. The clonotype originates from a human donor with esophageal squamous cell carcinoma. The donor label of this sample is uncertain. The V gene is TRBV6-5, the J gene TRBJ2-1; unclear D gene. The J call could be wrong; TRBJ2-5 is a better fit for the DNA end. CDR3 DNA: TGTGCCAGCAGTTACTCGGCACCTCAGAACGCATGGACCCAGTACTTC. Translated: CASSYSAPQNAWTQYF.